The rows below give T cell receptor beta chains drawn from one sample of a study of type 1 regulatory T cells. MiXCR, applied by TCRdb to the reads, yields one record per CDR3 protein. The sample has 80,000 to 100,000 distinct CDR3 sequences, roughly 31% seen once; the top ten hold about 2.4%. Sequences were obtained from CD4+ T cells, either the whole sample or a sorted fraction (not recorded which). Every receptor here comes from a human donor in good health. CDR3s include the opening cysteine and the closing phenylalanine or tryptophan. The order of the fields is CDR3 length, clone size, D gene, V gene, J gene, CDR3 protein, CDR3 DNA. A D gene is named only where the DNA matches it firmly. The size of a clone is reported for some rows only, either as once, few or many, or as a class for expanded clones.

len: 16; abundance: few; d_gene: .; v_gene: TRBV7-9; j_gene: TRBJ1-1; CDR3aa: CASSLGQGRLSTEAFF; CDR3nt: TGTGCCAGCAGCTTAGGTCAGGGGAGGTTGAGCACTGAAGCTTTCTTT
len: 18; abundance: few; d_gene: TRBD2; v_gene: TRBV6-1; j_gene: TRBJ2-6; CDR3aa: CASRRLAGLNLGANVLTF; CDR3nt: TGTGCCAGCAGAAGACTAGCGGGGTTAAACTTAGGGGCCAACGTCCTGACTTTC
len: 13; abundance: few; d_gene: .; v_gene: TRBV30; j_gene: TRBJ1-6; CDR3aa: CAWSGDLNSPLHF; CDR3nt: TGTGCCTGGAGTGGAGACCTTAATTCACCCCTCCACTTT
len: 17; abundance: .; d_gene: .; v_gene: TRBV5-1; j_gene: TRBJ2-3; CDR3aa: CASRHRPRITSTDTQYF; CDR3nt: TGCGCCAGCAGGCACCGACCGCGTATTACTAGCACAGATACGCAGTATTTT
len: 13; abundance: few; d_gene: .; v_gene: TRBV12-3/TRBV12-4; j_gene: TRBJ1-5; CDR3aa: CASSLSRDQPQHF; CDR3nt: TGTGCCAGCAGTTTAAGCAGGGACCAGCCCCAGCATTTT
len: 12; abundance: many; d_gene: .; v_gene: TRBV3-1; j_gene: TRBJ2-1; CDR3aa: CASSQKFNEQFF; CDR3nt: TGTGCCAGCAGCCAGAAATTCAATGAGCAGTTCTTC
len: 16; abundance: few; d_gene: .; v_gene: TRBV14; j_gene: TRBJ1-4; CDR3aa: CASSQEIRGFREKLFF; CDR3nt: TGTGCCAGCAGCCAAGAGATAAGGGGATTTCGGGAAAAACTGTTTTTT
len: 15; abundance: many; d_gene: TRBD2; v_gene: TRBV20-1; j_gene: TRBJ2-1; CDR3aa: CSAQDSGRQYNEQFF; CDR3nt: TGCAGTGCTCAGGATAGCGGGAGGCAGTACAATGAGCAGTTCTTC
len: 17; abundance: .; d_gene: TRBD2; v_gene: TRBV5-1; j_gene: TRBJ2-1; CDR3aa: CASSLEPSGNNHNEQFF; CDR3nt: TGCGCCAGCAGCTTGGAGCCTAGCGGGAACAACCACAATGAGCAGTTCTTC
len: 13; abundance: .; d_gene: .; v_gene: TRBV24-1; j_gene: TRBJ2-1; CDR3aa: CATSDLTGHEQFF; CDR3nt: TGTGCCACCAGTGATCTAACAGGGCATGAGCAGTTCTTC
len: 16; abundance: .; d_gene: TRBD2; v_gene: TRBV20-1; j_gene: TRBJ2-4; CDR3aa: CSAIPGTSSAKNIQYF; CDR3nt: TGCAGTGCTATACCAGGGACTAGCTCTGCCAAAAACATTCAGTACTTC
len: 13; abundance: few; d_gene: .; v_gene: TRBV10-3; j_gene: TRBJ2-1; CDR3aa: CAIRRDYYNEQFF; CDR3nt: TGTGCCATCAGACGAGACTACTACAATGAGCAGTTCTTC
len: 15; abundance: .; d_gene: TRBD1; v_gene: TRBV27; j_gene: TRBJ1-6; CDR3aa: CASNLFGQGNSPLHF; CDR3nt: TGTGCCAGCAATTTATTCGGACAGGGTAATTCACCCCTCCACTTT
len: 16; abundance: few; d_gene: TRBD2; v_gene: TRBV20-1; j_gene: TRBJ2-1; CDR3aa: CSASEITSGRFHEQFF; CDR3nt: TGCAGTGCTAGCGAGATCACTAGCGGGAGGTTTCATGAGCAGTTCTTC
len: 14; abundance: few; d_gene: TRBD1; v_gene: TRBV7-8; j_gene: TRBJ2-2; CDR3aa: CASSLARTGRELFF; CDR3nt: TGTGCCAGCAGCTTAGCACGGACAGGCCGGGAGCTGTTTTTT
len: 18; abundance: .; d_gene: .; v_gene: TRBV5-1; j_gene: TRBJ2-2; CDR3aa: CASSLLSRDQANTGELFF; CDR3nt: TGCGCCAGCAGCTTGCTCAGCAGGGACCAGGCGAACACCGGGGAGCTGTTTTTT
len: 18; abundance: .; d_gene: TRBD1; v_gene: TRBV12-3/TRBV12-4; j_gene: TRBJ2-6; CDR3aa: CASSPRDRGLGGANVLTF; CDR3nt: TGTGCCAGCAGTCCTCGGGACAGGGGGCTAGGTGGGGCCAACGTCCTGACTTTC
len: 16; abundance: .; d_gene: TRBD1; v_gene: TRBV19; j_gene: TRBJ1-5; CDR3aa: CASSIRLQGGNQPQHF; CDR3nt: TGTGCCAGTAGTATACGTCTACAGGGGGGCAATCAGCCCCAGCATTTT
len: 17; abundance: .; d_gene: TRBD2; v_gene: TRBV25-1; j_gene: TRBJ2-7; CDR3aa: CASSEPLAGGVMYEQYF; CDR3nt: TGTGCCAGCAGTGAACCCCTAGCGGGAGGGGTGATGTACGAGCAGTACTTC
len: 16; abundance: .; d_gene: .; v_gene: TRBV20-1; j_gene: TRBJ2-5; CDR3aa: CSARDGGRNFHETQYF; CDR3nt: TGCAGTGCTAGAGATGGGGGCAGGAATTTCCATGAGACCCAGTACTTC
len: 15; abundance: .; d_gene: TRBD2; v_gene: TRBV24-1; j_gene: TRBJ2-7; CDR3aa: CATSTKLAGTYEQYF; CDR3nt: TGTGCCACCAGCACCAAACTAGCGGGAACCTACGAGCAGTACTTC
len: 14; abundance: .; d_gene: .; v_gene: TRBV6-5; j_gene: TRBJ2-7; CDR3aa: CASSYSLDLYEQYF; CDR3nt: TGTGCCAGCAGTTACTCCTTAGACCTCTACGAGCAGTACTTC
len: 15; abundance: .; d_gene: .; v_gene: TRBV28; j_gene: TRBJ1-4; CDR3aa: CASSGSGATNEKLFF; CDR3nt: TGTGCCAGCAGTGGGTCGGGTGCAACTAATGAAAAACTGTTTTTT
len: 20; abundance: .; d_gene: TRBD1; v_gene: TRBV19; j_gene: TRBJ1-1; CDR3aa: CASSPTGGQGASRVNTEAFF; CDR3nt: TGTGCCAGTAGCCCCACGGGGGGACAGGGGGCTTCTAGGGTGAACACTGAAGCTTTCTTT
len: 15; abundance: few; d_gene: .; v_gene: TRBV7-3; j_gene: TRBJ2-3; CDR3aa: CASSRSGFSTDTQYF; CDR3nt: TGTGCCAGCAGCCGCTCAGGGTTTTCTACAGATACGCAGTATTTT
len: 10; abundance: .; d_gene: .; v_gene: TRBV30; j_gene: TRBJ2-7; CDR3aa: CACGAYEQYF; CDR3nt: TGTGCCTGCGGGGCCTACGAGCAGTACTTC
len: 17; abundance: few; d_gene: .; v_gene: TRBV15; j_gene: TRBJ1-3; CDR3aa: CATSRDHVGTSGNTIYF; CDR3nt: TGTGCCACCAGCAGAGATCATGTGGGAACCTCTGGAAACACCATATATTTT
len: 14; abundance: .; d_gene: .; v_gene: TRBV19; j_gene: TRBJ1-5; CDR3aa: CASSITRDNQPQHF; CDR3nt: TGTGCCAGTAGTATAACCAGGGACAATCAGCCCCAGCATTTT
len: 14; abundance: .; d_gene: TRBD1; v_gene: TRBV20-1; j_gene: TRBJ2-5; CDR3aa: CSAQLPGQQETQYF; CDR3nt: TGCAGTGCTCAACTTCCGGGACAGCAAGAGACCCAGTACTTC
len: 13; abundance: few; d_gene: .; v_gene: TRBV5-1; j_gene: TRBJ2-4; CDR3aa: CASSLETNDIQYF; CDR3nt: TGCGCCAGCAGCTTGGAGACTAACGACATTCAGTACTTC
len: 14; abundance: many; d_gene: .; v_gene: TRBV18; j_gene: TRBJ1-5; CDR3aa: CASSLTDSNQPQHF; CDR3nt: TGTGCCAGCAGTCTCACGGACAGTAATCAGCCCCAGCATTTT
len: 19; abundance: few; d_gene: .; v_gene: TRBV27; j_gene: TRBJ2-3; CDR3aa: CASSLRSWVYGTSTDTQYF; CDR3nt: TGTGCCAGCAGTTTACGGTCTTGGGTGTACGGGACTAGCACAGATACGCAGTATTTT
len: 14; abundance: .; d_gene: .; v_gene: TRBV6-2/TRBV6-3; j_gene: TRBJ2-1; CDR3aa: CATAEIGGKIEQFF; CDR3nt: TGTGCCACCGCCGAGATCGGTGGGAAGATTGAGCAGTTCTTC
len: 13; abundance: few; d_gene: .; v_gene: TRBV12-3/TRBV12-4; j_gene: TRBJ2-2; CDR3aa: CASSLRGGRELFF; CDR3nt: TGTGCCAGCAGTTTACGGGGAGGACGGGAGCTGTTTTTT
len: 14; abundance: .; d_gene: TRBD2; v_gene: TRBV7-9; j_gene: TRBJ2-1; CDR3aa: CASSGRGGHNEQFF; CDR3nt: TGTGCCAGCAGCGGACGCGGGGGACACAATGAGCAGTTCTTC
len: 14; abundance: .; d_gene: .; v_gene: TRBV10-3; j_gene: TRBJ2-5; CDR3aa: CAISEETLGETQYF; CDR3nt: TGTGCCATCAGTGAGGAGACGCTTGGGGAGACCCAGTACTTC
len: 12; abundance: .; d_gene: .; v_gene: TRBV7-9; j_gene: TRBJ2-7; CDR3aa: CAGSETSYEQYF; CDR3nt: TGTGCCGGCAGCGAAACTAGCTACGAGCAGTACTTC
len: 14; abundance: .; d_gene: .; v_gene: TRBV3-1; j_gene: TRBJ1-1; CDR3aa: CASSRDFSDTEAFF; CDR3nt: TGTGCCAGCAGCCGGGACTTTTCGGACACTGAAGCTTTCTTT
len: 15; abundance: .; d_gene: .; v_gene: TRBV12-3/TRBV12-4; j_gene: TRBJ2-2; CDR3aa: CASSQDTANTGELFF; CDR3nt: TGTGCCAGCAGCCAGGACACAGCAAACACCGGGGAGCTGTTTTTT
len: 14; abundance: .; d_gene: TRBD1; v_gene: TRBV20-1; j_gene: TRBJ1-1; CDR3aa: CSASPGQGNTEAFF; CDR3nt: TGCAGTGCTAGCCCCGGACAGGGGAACACTGAAGCTTTCTTT
len: 15; abundance: .; d_gene: TRBD1; v_gene: TRBV18; j_gene: TRBJ1-2; CDR3aa: CASSTQGPLNYGYIF; CDR3nt: TGTGCCAGCTCAACACAGGGGCCCCTCAACTATGGCTACATCTTC
len: 15; abundance: few; d_gene: TRBD1; v_gene: TRBV6-2/TRBV6-3; j_gene: TRBJ1-5; CDR3aa: CASTPAGQPNQPQHF; CDR3nt: TGTGCCAGCACCCCGGCGGGACAGCCAAATCAGCCCCAGCATTTT
len: 17; abundance: .; d_gene: .; v_gene: TRBV12-3/TRBV12-4; j_gene: TRBJ2-5; CDR3aa: CASSFPLGGASRVTQYF; CDR3nt: TGTGCCAGCAGTTTTCCCCTAGGCGGGGCGAGTCGGGTGACCCAGTACTTC
len: 14; abundance: .; d_gene: TRBD1; v_gene: TRBV4-3; j_gene: TRBJ1-1; CDR3aa: CASRSGQTNTEAFF; CDR3nt: TGCGCCAGCAGGTCGGGACAGACGAACACTGAAGCTTTCTTT